The sequence of this T cell receptor beta chain was determined in a study of blood T cell repertoires in COVID-19. Study in general: Both acute and convalescent COVID-19 samples were obtained from the United States, Italy and Spain. T cells, B-cell-depleted T cells, or PBMCs supplied cDNA or gDNA.

This clone was seen a few times. Under the authors' procedure: Reference gene primers were amplified, and this amplification served to estimate nucleated cell counts. Data came from immunoSEQ multiplex PCR; TCRdb stores just in-frame clones and leaves some out. V, J and clone size derive from that table, while D and trimming were established from the DNA sequence. This table holds 190,000 or so clones, approximately 86% found once. The CDR3 has 13 amino acids. Per germline, CDR1 PRHDT and CDR2 FYEKMQ (reference sequence). V lost 5 bases and J lost 5; bases outside the gene matches: 3. The TCR originated in a man aged 40-49 years with active or convalescent COVID-19. The sequencing sample was made of peripheral blood. The genes are TRBV13 and TRBJ2-5; 9 bases map to TRBD2. Here the CDR3 DNA reads TGTGCCAGCAGCACCCTAGCGGGGGAGACCCAGTACTTC. It encodes CASSTLAGETQYF.